The next 31 T cell receptor beta chains were all read from a single sample in a study of T-cell reconstitution after alpha-beta-depleted transplantation in children. Library preparation (for TCRbeta) was performed with unique molecular identifiers. TCRdb passed the PCR reads through MiXCR, listing each CDR3 protein once. Here the sample spans 150,000 to 200,000 distinct CDR3 sequences, roughly 6.8% being singletons. The input for sequencing was PBMCs from the stem cell graft donor, taken from the stem cell graft. These receptors were collected from a human donor who donated a stem cell graft to a child with Wiskott-Aldrich syndrome.

This clonotype was picked up many times. J is TRBJ1-1 and V is TRBV20-1; TRBD1 matches 7 bases. Germline V gene sequence: CDR1 DFQATT, CDR2 SNEGSKA (reference sequence). The V segment lost 1 base and the J segment 3 bases; nucleotides outside the gene matches: 8. The CDR3 contains 15 residues. Here the CDR3 reads CSARGQGSYDTEAFF. DNA of the CDR3: TGCAGTGCTAGAGGACAGGGTTCCTATGACACTGAAGCTTTCTTT.

This clonotype was recorded at least ten times. The chain is built from TRBV6-6 and TRBJ1-1, with unresolved D. This CDR3 is built from 13 residues. V lost 5 bases to trimming and J lost 4 bases, with 11 bases between them. Germline V gene sequence: CDR1 MNHNY, CDR2 SVGAGI (reference sequence). The CDR3 coding sequence is TGTGCCAGCAGTCCGTGGCCGCCCACTGAAGCTTTCTTT. Protein: CASSPWPPTEAFF.

This clonotype came up many times. The chain employs TRBV20-1 and TRBJ2-1, with 7 nucleotides matching TRBD2. Unmatched junction bases numbered 3, after V lost 3 bases and J lost 1 base. This CDR3 is built from 14 residues. The germline CDR1 and CDR2 sequences are DFQATT and SNEGSKA (reference sequence). CDR3 DNA: TGCAGTGCTAGCGGGGGGATTTCCTACAATGAGCAGTTCTTC. It specifies CSASGGISYNEQFF.

This clonotype was counted many times. The chain recombines TRBV28 with TRBJ2-1; perhaps TRBD2 as D (5 bases). CDR3 length: 15 amino acids. Germline lookup yields CDR1 MDHEN and CDR2 SYDVKM. Trimming removed 5 bases from V and 1 base from J, with 12 bases in between. Written as DNA, the CDR3 is TGTGCCAGCAGTCTAACTAGGAGGTCCTACAATGAGCAGTTCTTC. Its protein product is CASSLTRRSYNEQFF. Using reference TRBV28 and TRBJ2-1 for the parts outside the CDR3, the full variable domain is DVKVTQSSRYLVKRTGEKVFLECVQDMDHENMFWYRQDPGLGLRLIYFSYDVKMKEKGDIPEGYSVSREKKERFSLILESASTNQTSMYLCASSLTRRSYNEQFFGPGTRLTVL.

This clonotype was seen at least ten times. The rearrangement links TRBV11-2 to TRBJ1-4, with unresolved D. Trimming left V 5 bases short and J 4 bases short, with 11 bases between. Looked up from germline, CDR1 is SGHAT and CDR2 is FQNNGV. CDR3 length equals 14 residues. In DNA, the CDR3 is TGTGCCAGCAGCCCAGTTGACTTTAATGAAAAACTGTTTTTT. Translated, it gives CASSPVDFNEKLFF. Full variable domain (rest looked up from reference TRBV11-2 and TRBJ1-4): EAGVAQSPRYKIIEKRQSVAFWCNPISGHATLYWYQQILGQGPKLLIQFQNNGVVDDSQLPKDRFSAERLKGVDSTLKIQPAKLEDSAVYLCASSPVDFNEKLFFGSGTQLSVL.

This clonotype was detected ten times or more. This chain links TRBV4-2 with TRBJ2-2; no firm D call. Germline V gene lookup returns CDR1 LGHNA and CDR2 YNFKEQ. There are 14 residues in the CDR3. V dropped 0 bases and J dropped 8 bases, with 10 bases sitting between them. The CDR3 bases are TGTGCCAGCAGCCAAGATTTGTCGAAAGGGGAGCTGTTTTTT. Translated, it gives CASSQDLSKGELFF.

This clonotype was observed at least ten times. This chain joins TRBV28 and TRBJ2-7, with 10 bases identical to TRBD1. Losses at the gene ends were 6 bases for V and 2 bases for J; bases not matched to a gene: 7. The CDR3 spans 15 residues. CDR1 MDHEN and CDR2 SYDVKM come from the germline V gene. The CDR3 sequence is CASSNPGTGAYEQYF. The CDR3 DNA follows: TGTGCCAGCAGCAATCCGGGGACAGGGGCCTACGAGCAGTACTTC.

In its sample, this clonotype was seen many times. CDR3 in DNA: TGTGCCTGGAACAGGGACGGAATTATAAATGAGCAGTTCTTC. It codes for CAWNRDGIINEQFF. The chain combines TRBV30 with TRBJ2-1, with a tentative D call TRBD1 (6 bases). Germline V gene sequence: CDR1 GTSNPN, CDR2 SVGIG (reference sequence). The germline V and J ends were trimmed by 4 bases and 7 bases, with 17 bases remaining between them. This CDR3 is 14 amino acids long.

This clonotype was counted at least ten times. DNA of the CDR3: TGTGCCAGCAGCTTAGGGTTTCGGCTAGCGGGCTACAATGAGCAGTTCTTC. As protein: CASSLGFRLAGYNEQFF. This sequence joins TRBV5-6 and TRBJ2-1, with TRBD2 matching over 8 bases. J gave up 3 bases and V 2 bases, and 10 bases lay outside the gene matches. This CDR3 has 17 amino acids. Germline V gene lookup returns CDR1 SGHDT and CDR2 YYEEEE.

In its sample, this clonotype was seen many times. The chain recombines TRBV5-1 with TRBJ2-7, with TRBD1 as a possible D gene (6 bases). Trimming stripped 1 base from V and 11 bases from J, with 13 bases between. The CDR3 extends over 12 amino acids. CDR1 is SGHRS and CDR2 is YFSETQ in the germline V gene. The CDR3 sequence is CASSLPGVLKYF. In DNA, the CDR3 is TGCGCCAGCAGCTTGCCAGGGGTACTGAAGTACTTC.

This clonotype showed up many times. V gene TRBV20-1 combines with J gene TRBJ2-5; unclear D gene. There are 13 residues in the CDR3. Trimming stripped 0 bases from V and 1 base from J, with 6 bases between. Looked up from germline, CDR1 is DFQATT and CDR2 is SNEGSKA (reference sequence). The CDR3 region is CSARELAQETQYF. DNA of the CDR3: TGCAGTGCTAGAGAACTGGCCCAAGAGACCCAGTACTTC.

The sample holds many counts of this clonotype. The chain is built from TRBV6-1 and TRBJ2-5; D is undetermined. Germline V gene sequence: CDR1 MNHNS, CDR2 SASEGT. V was clipped by 1 base and J by 4 bases, with 13 bases between them. The CDR3 is 15 residues long. The CDR3 loop reads CASSEDIGRRETQYF. The CDR3 DNA is TGTGCCAGCAGTGAAGACATAGGACGCCGAGAGACCCAGTACTTC.

In this sample, this clonotype turned up many times. V and J are TRBV12-3 or TRBV12-4 and TRBJ1-2, with 7 bases fitting TRBD1. There are 14 residues in the CDR3. V lost 8 bases to trimming and J lost 6 bases; unmatched junction nucleotides: 12. CDR3 DNA: TGTGCCAGCGGGCCCGACAGGGTAATCCATGGCTACACCTTC. It yields the protein CASGPDRVIHGYTF.

This clonotype was counted ten times or more. The chain joins TRBV7-2 to TRBJ2-3; no definite D call. Germline CDR1 reads SGHTA; CDR2 reads FQGNSA. The CDR3 consists of 13 residues. V was cut by 6 bases and J by 2 bases, with 9 bases left in between. CDR3 loop: CASSFGPTDTQYF. The CDR3 nucleotides are TGTGCCAGCAGTTTTGGGCCCACAGATACGCAGTATTTT.

The sample holds a few counts of this clonotype. V gene TRBV3-1 combines with J gene TRBJ2-1; D unresolved. Germline-derived CDR1 and CDR2 are LGHDT and YNNKEL (reference sequence). Trimming shortened V by 0 bases and J by 4 bases, and 4 bases separated the two germline ends. There are 13 residues in the CDR3. CDR3 nucleotides: TGTGCCAGCAGCCAAGATTGGTACAATGAGCAGTTCTTC. Amino acid sequence: CASSQDWYNEQFF.

This clonotype showed up many times. This chain connects TRBV2 to TRBJ2-5; D is uncertain. Per germline, CDR1 SNHLY and CDR2 FYNNEI. The CDR3 is made up of 12 amino acids. With 0 bases removed from V and 1 base from J, the gap between germline ends came to 0 bases. The CDR3 sequence is CASSEAQETQYF. The CDR3 DNA is TGTGCCAGCAGTGAAGCCCAAGAGACCCAGTACTTC.

This clonotype has a count of ten or more. V gene TRBV6-2 or TRBV6-3 combines with J gene TRBJ1-1, with D hard to call. Trimming cost V 8 bases and J 2 bases, with 15 bases left between them. This CDR3 is built from 14 residues. Germline CDR1 is MNHEY and CDR2 is SVGEGT. The CDR3 region has the DNA TGTGCCAGCTCCACGGGCCGCACCAACACTGAAGCTTTCTTT. It is translated as CASSTGRTNTEAFF.

Comments on this clonotype: One end of the junction is discordant with germline, which a read error may explain. The rearrangement links TRBV20-1 to TRBJ2-1, with 7 bases identical to TRBD1. Germline V CDR1 and CDR2: DFQATT, SNEGSKA (reference sequence). The CDR3 spans 15 residues. The CDR3 is CCARDSGTGADEQFF. CDR3 bases: TGCTGTGCTAGAGATTCGGGAACAGGGGCGGATGAGCAGTTCTTC.

This clonotype was counted a few times. The J gene is TRBJ1-4, the V gene TRBV19; a possible D gene is TRBD1 (6 bases). Germline values: CDR1 LNHDA, CDR2 SQIVND (reference sequence). With 9 bases removed from V and 8 bases from J, the gap between germline ends came to 16 bases. CDR3 length: 13 residues. The CDR3 protein is CASQGGIYEKLFF. DNA of the CDR3: TGTGCCAGCCAAGGGGGTATTTACGAAAAACTGTTTTTT.

On this clonotype: This may be a read error, as it is one base from a much larger clone. The gene calls are TRBV5-1 and TRBJ2-5; perhaps TRBD2 as D (6 bases). The CDR3 is made up of 15 amino acids. Germline CDR1 is SGHRS and CDR2 is YFSETQ. The CDR3 spells CASSLTIPGEGTEYF. The DNA for the CDR3 is TGCGCCAGCAGCTTGACCATTCCGGGAGAGGGGACCGAGTACTTC.

The chain uses TRBV10-3 and TRBJ2-7; TRBD1 aligns across 7 bases. This CDR3 spans 15 amino acids. After removal of 0 bases from V and 3 bases from J, the junction contained 5 bases not matched to a gene. In germline, CDR1 is ENHRY, CDR2 SYGVKD. The CDR3 DNA reads TGTGCCATCAGTGAGTCGTGGGACAGATACTACGAGCAGTACTTC. It encodes CAISESWDRYYEQYF.

This clonotype was counted at least ten times. The chain combines TRBV15 with TRBJ2-7; D remains unclear. V was pared by 1 base and J by 3 bases, with 7 bases between. Germline-derived CDR1 and CDR2 are LNHNV and YYDKDF (reference sequence). The CDR3 runs to 13 residues. In nucleotides, the CDR3 is TGTGCCACCAGCAGAGCGAAGGGCTACGAGCAGTACTTC. It codes for CATSRAKGYEQYF.

The V call is TRBV12-3 or TRBV12-4, the J call TRBJ2-2, with 8 bases fitting TRBD1. V trimming: 11 bases; J trimming: 4 bases; junction bases outside the gene matches: 24. The CDR3 has 19 amino acids. The DNA of the CDR3 is TGTGCCTTCTGTTTCACAGGCGATTTTAGGACAGGGCTCACCGGGGAGCTGTTTTTT. This sequence encodes CAFCFTGDFRTGLTGELFF.

The V call is TRBV5-1, the J call TRBJ1-1, with TRBD1 identical over 8 bases. This CDR3 has 14 residues. CDR1 is SGHRS and CDR2 is YFSETQ in the germline V gene. The ends lost 2 bases at V and 7 bases at J; junction bases unmatched: 7. In DNA, the CDR3 is TGCGCCAGCAGCTTCTCAGGGGGCGGTATTGAAGCTTTCTTT. It codes for CASSFSGGGIEAFF.

The genes are TRBV3-1 and TRBJ1-3; D is ambiguous. Trimming pared 0 bases from V and 3 bases from J, leaving 9 bases between. Germline V lookup: CDR1 LGHDT, CDR2 YNNKEL (reference sequence). This CDR3 is 15 amino acids long. The CDR3 loop reads CASSQDPRDGNTIYF. DNA of the CDR3: TGTGCCAGCAGCCAAGATCCGAGGGATGGAAACACCATATATTTT. Looking up the rest from reference TRBV3-1 and TRBJ1-3 gives the full variable domain: DTAVSQTPKYLVTQMGNDKSIKCEQNLGHDTMYWYKQDSKKFLKIMFSYNNKELIINETVPNRFSPKSPDKAHLNLHINSLELGDSAVYFCASSQDPRDGNTIYFGEGSWLTVV.

Ten or more counts support this clonotype. V usage is TRBV20-1 and J usage is TRBJ1-5, with D unresolved. Germline CDR1 DFQATT, CDR2 SNEGSKA (reference sequence). With 3 bases removed from V and 7 bases from J, the gap between germline ends came to 19 bases. CDR3 length: 15 residues. CDR3 sequence: CSASNPAGFGQPQHF. CDR3 DNA sequence: TGCAGTGCTAGCAATCCGGCGGGGTTCGGGCAGCCCCAGCATTTT.

The chain recombines TRBV7-2 with TRBJ2-7; 7 bases line up with TRBD2. Germline assignment: CDR1 SGHTA and CDR2 FQGNSA. After removal of 5 bases from V and 0 bases from J, the junction contained 7 bases not matched to a gene. The CDR3 sequence is 15 residues long. The CDR3 loop reads CASSPDGGSSYEQYF. CDR3 bases: TGTGCCAGCAGCCCGGATGGCGGGAGCTCCTACGAGCAGTACTTC.

This clonotype was counted ten times or more. The chain recombines TRBV6-5 with TRBJ2-5, with TRBD2 identical over 12 bases. Trimming removed 6 bases from V and 0 bases from J; junction bases left unmatched: 8. The CDR3 runs 17 residues. The germline CDR1 and CDR2 sequences are MNHEY and SVGAGI. Written as DNA, the CDR3 is TGTGCCAGCAGCCACCGTGGACTAGCGGGGTACCAAGAGACCCAGTACTTC. Residues: CASSHRGLAGYQETQYF.

This clonotype was detected many times. The chain combines TRBV10-3 with TRBJ1-6; D remains ambiguous. Trimming removed 2 bases from V and 0 bases from J, with 5 bases in between. The CDR3 is 15 amino acids. CDR1 and CDR2 (germline): ENHRY, SYGVKD. CDR3 in DNA: TGTGCCATCAGTGAGACAGCCTCCTATAATTCACCCCTCCACTTT. The encoded protein is CAISETASYNSPLHF.

The chain employs TRBV6-1 and TRBJ2-5, with TRBD2 matching 11 bases. J gave up 4 bases and V 9 bases, and 10 bases lay outside the gene matches. Germline CDR1 MNHNS, CDR2 SASEGT. The CDR3 is 15 residues long. Here the CDR3 reads CARSAGTSGVETQYF. As DNA, the CDR3 is TGTGCCAGAAGCGCCGGGACTAGCGGTGTAGAGACCCAGTACTTC.

In its sample, this clonotype was seen many times. The chain employs TRBV6-5 and TRBJ1-1, with D hard to call. The CDR3 is 11 residues long. Per the germline V gene, CDR1 is MNHEY and CDR2 is SVGAGI. V was trimmed by 2 bases and J by 11 bases, leaving 9 bases between them. The CDR3 spells CASSYGQRAFF. The CDR3 nucleotides read TGTGCCAGCAGTTACGGGCAGAGGGCTTTCTTT.